This entry concerns a single TCR beta chain. This clonotype was detected ten times or more. What antigen it recognizes has not been identified. The sample holds no much larger clone one base away, and base qualities are not on file. Via the germline V gene (reference sequence), CDR1 is LNHNV and CDR2 YYDKDF. The junction carries 9 bases between V and J, which are trimmed by 0 bases and 4 bases respectively. Counted from cysteine to phenylalanine, this CDR3 has 15 amino acids. Just CDR3 DNA is preserved here, 45 bases in frame from base 1. Library construction relied on 5' RACE. The run used a NextSeq 500. In the TCR library protocol, a unique molecular identifier was attached to each TCR cDNA molecule so that PCR and sequencing errors could be corrected. As for the authors' bioinformatics: TCR identification, UMI-based error correction and CDR3 extraction were performed with Decombinator tools. Expanded TCRs were defined as those above a frequency of 2 per 1,000, corresponding to the top 1% of the tumor frequency distribution. Expanded tumor TCRs statistically deemed absent (corrected P<0.05) from at least one tumor region were classed as regional, and all other expanded tumor TCRs were classed as ubiquitous. Each repertoire was subsampled 100 times to 5,000 TCRs, after which Renyi diversity was computed with the R vegan package. CDR3 similarity networks were built from amino acid triplet string-kernel similarity, with CDR3s being connected when pairwise similarity was above 0.82. The raw public reads went through TCRdb reprocessing: fastp at Q25, MiXCR clone calling, in-frame beta chains kept. All rows with the same CDR3 protein become a single entry with the most common DNA and genes. These V and J calls originate from TCRdb's pipeline instead of the authors' own analysis. Across this sample there are about 30,000 distinct CDR3 sequences, with roughly 6.9% seen only once. The ten most abundant clones make up approximately 23% of the sample.

The data originate from a study of spatial heterogeneity in lung cancer (dated by TCRdb to the late 2010s). Notes on the research overall: Beta-chain transcripts were consistently detected in greater numbers than alpha-chain transcripts, which likely reflected higher beta-chain transcript abundance. In tumor regions, TCR transcript counts showed a strong correlation with a T cell transcriptional module score from matched bulk RNA-seq. In the raw uncorrected reads, each unique combination of TCR and UMI appeared more than ten times on average. The study quantitatively compared TCR alpha and beta repertoires across multiple tumor regions, matched nontumor lung and blood in non-small cell lung cancer. The study linked features of the TCR repertoire to counts of nonsynonymous mutations, which were determined by whole-exome sequencing of tumor tissue. Both alpha and beta chains were TCR-sequenced in samples taken at surgery, namely 220 tumor regions, 62 to 65 matched nontumor lung samples and over 55 PBMC samples. Overall results and qualifications from the work: TCR-seq coverage of tumor T cells was estimated to be only about 7% for alpha chains and more than 11% for beta chains. Confirming at a functional level the hypothesis that regional TCRs recognize regional mutations was considered to require additional single-cell paired TCR alpha and beta sequencing. A correlation was observed between the number of expanded intratumoral alpha and beta TCRs and the tumor nonsynonymous mutation count. Counts of ubiquitous and regional expanded TCRs were found to correlate with counts of ubiquitous and regional nonsynonymous mutations, respectively.

The time point label of this sample denotes: sample taken at primary tumor resection. Donors were approximately 72 patients with early-stage, untreated non-small cell lung cancer from the lung TRACERx cohort. Whole RNA extracted from tumor and nontumor lung tissue, or from cryopreserved PBMC samples, was used for TCR sequencing without cell sorting. Patients were selected for TCR sequencing only if sufficient RNA was available from at least two tumor regions. A lung pathologist reviewed the tumor and adjacent nontumor lung specimens before the specimens were selected. The clonotype originates from a male donor with early-stage non-small cell lung cancer. The rearranged segments are TRBV15 and TRBJ1-4, with no confidently assigned D gene. Sequencing used lung tumor tissue, obtained at surgery. The base sequence is TGTGCCACCAGCAGAGATGTGTCCTTTAATGAAAAACTGTTTTTT. Translated, it reads CATSRDVSFNEKLFF.